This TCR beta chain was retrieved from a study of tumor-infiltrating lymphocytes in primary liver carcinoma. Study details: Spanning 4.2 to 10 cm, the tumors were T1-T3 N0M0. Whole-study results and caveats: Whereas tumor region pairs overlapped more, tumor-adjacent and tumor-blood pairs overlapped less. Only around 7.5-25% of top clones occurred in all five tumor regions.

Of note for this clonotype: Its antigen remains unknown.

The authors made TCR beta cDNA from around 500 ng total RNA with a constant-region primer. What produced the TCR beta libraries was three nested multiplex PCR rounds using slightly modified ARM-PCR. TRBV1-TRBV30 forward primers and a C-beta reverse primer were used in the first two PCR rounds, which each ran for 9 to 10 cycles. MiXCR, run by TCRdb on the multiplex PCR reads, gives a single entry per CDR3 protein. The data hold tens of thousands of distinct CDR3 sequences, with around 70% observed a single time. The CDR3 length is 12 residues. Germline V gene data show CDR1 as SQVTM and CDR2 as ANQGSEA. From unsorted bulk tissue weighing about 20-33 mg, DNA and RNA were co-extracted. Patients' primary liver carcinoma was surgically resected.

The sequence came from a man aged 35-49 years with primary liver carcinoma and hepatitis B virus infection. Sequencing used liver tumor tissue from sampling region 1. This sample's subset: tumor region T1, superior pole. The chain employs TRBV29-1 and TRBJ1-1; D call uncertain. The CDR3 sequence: CSGAAGNTEAFF. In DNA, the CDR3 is TGCAGTGGTGCGGCAGGGAACACTGAAGCTTTCTTT.